The rows below give T cell receptor beta chains drawn from one sample of a study of blood T cells in healthy people across ages. TCRdb used MiXCR to reprocess the 5' RACE reads, holding one entry per CDR3 protein. The table has approximately 1.5 million distinct CDR3 sequences, around 35% seen once; the top ten hold 11%. Sequences were obtained from blood. The receptors were gathered from a woman between 25 and 40 years old in good health. CDR3s include the opening cysteine and the closing phenylalanine or tryptophan. D genes are given only for firm matches. Expanded clones are given a class, and other clones once, few, many or no size at all.

D	J	size	V	CDR3	DNA
.	TRBJ1-5	.	TRBV27	CASSFRRHQPQHF	TGTGCCAGCAGTTTCCGACGCCATCAGCCCCAGCATTTT
.	TRBJ2-7	.	TRBV19	CANLTGSYEQYF	TGTGCCAATCTCACAGGGTCCTACGAGCAGTACTTC
TRBD1	TRBJ1-1	.	TRBV14	CASSPDQGGAFF	TGTGCCAGCAGCCCAGACCAGGGGGGAGCTTTCTTT
.	TRBJ1-5	.	TRBV20-1	CSAQAGDQPQHF	TGCAGTGCCCAGGCAGGGGACCAGCCCCAGCATTTT
.	TRBJ1-5	.	TRBV4-1	CAGSQDNRFQPQHF	TGCGCCGGCAGCCAAGATAACAGGTTCCAGCCCCAGCATTTT
.	TRBJ1-4	.	TRBV20-1	CSARVGAGDKLFF	TGCAGTGCGCGAGTGGGGGCTGGGGACAAACTGTTTTTT
.	TRBJ2-1	.	TRBV18	CASSPELGDEQFF	TGTGCCAGCTCACCAGAGTTGGGGGATGAGCAGTTCTTC
.	TRBJ1-1	.	TRBV20-1	CSASYGALNTEAFF	TGCAGTGCCAGCTACGGGGCCTTGAACACTGAAGCTTTCTTT
.	TRBJ1-2	.	TRBV11-1	CASSFAGSHGYTF	TGTGCCAGCAGCTTCGCAGGGTCACATGGCTACACCTTC
TRBD2	TRBJ2-1	.	TRBV28	CASSLQGLADNEQFF	TGTGCCAGCAGTTTACAGGGACTAGCGGACAATGAGCAGTTCTTC
.	TRBJ2-7	many	TRBV4-1	CASSLGAYYEQYF	TGCGCCAGCAGCCTGGGGGCGTACTACGAGCAGTACTTC
TRBD1	TRBJ1-4	few	TRBV7-9	CASSLKGQPNEKLFF	TGTGCCAGCAGCTTAAAGGGACAGCCTAATGAAAAACTGTTTTTT
.	TRBJ2-1	.	TRBV20-1	CSARDGTLRGNEQFF	TGCAGTGCTAGAGATGGGACCCTTAGGGGCAATGAGCAGTTCTTC
TRBD1	TRBJ1-1	few	TRBV7-2	CARQGARGTEAFF	TGTGCCAGACAGGGGGCGCGGGGCACTGAAGCTTTCTTT
TRBD2	TRBJ2-3	.	TRBV7-3	CASSPTGRATDTQYF	TGTGCCAGCAGCCCGACCGGGAGGGCCACAGATACGCAGTATTTT
TRBD2	TRBJ2-1	.	TRBV15	CATMAREGANEQFF	TGTGCCACCATGGCGCGGGAGGGAGCTAATGAGCAGTTCTTC
TRBD2	TRBJ2-1	few	TRBV9	CASSPQVAGTYNEQFF	TGTGCCAGCAGCCCCCAAGTAGCGGGGACCTACAATGAGCAGTTCTTC
.	TRBJ1-5	few	TRBV4-1	CASSQDENNPSNQPQHF	TGCGCCAGCAGCCAAGACGAAAACAATCCGAGCAATCAGCCCCAGCATTTT
.	TRBJ1-2	few	TRBV7-8	CASSWTDSNYGYTF	TGTGCCAGCAGCTGGACGGACTCTAACTATGGCTACACCTTC
TRBD1	TRBJ2-5	many	TRBV7-2	CASSYRRQGAGTQYF	TGTGCCAGCAGCTACCGACGACAGGGGGCGGGGACCCAGTACTTC
.	TRBJ2-5	.	TRBV10-3	CAISEGQKETQYF	TGTGCCATCAGTGAAGGACAGAAAGAGACCCAGTACTTC
TRBD2	TRBJ2-6	many	TRBV7-9	CASSLAAGAGANVLTF	TGTGCCAGCAGCTTAGCAGCGGGGGCTGGGGCCAACGTCCTGACTTTC
.	TRBJ1-2	.	TRBV2	CASRTGQTRIYGYTF	TGTGCCAGCAGGACAGGACAGACACGAATCTATGGCTACACCTTC
.	TRBJ2-5	.	TRBV19	CASAKGPLDTETQYF	TGTGCCAGTGCCAAGGGACCGCTGGATACAGAGACCCAGTACTTC
.	TRBJ1-1	.	TRBV29-1	CSADRYTEAFF	TGCAGCGCTGACAGGTACACTGAAGCTTTCTTT
TRBD1	TRBJ2-7	.	TRBV29-1	CSALTGGSHEQYF	TGCAGCGCTCTCACAGGGGGTTCCCACGAGCAGTACTTC
.	TRBJ1-1	.	TRBV19	CASSMVAGSNTEAFF	TGTGCCAGTAGTATGGTCGCAGGGAGCAACACTGAAGCTTTCTTT
.	TRBJ2-6	few	TRBV6-9	CATSPSTGELSGANVLTF	TGTGCCACGTCCCCCTCGACAGGCGAACTCTCTGGGGCCAACGTCCTGACTTTC
TRBD2	TRBJ2-7	.	TRBV27	CASNLSGGIIYEQYF	TGTGCCAGCAATTTATCGGGGGGGATTATCTACGAGCAGTACTTC
TRBD2	TRBJ2-3	.	TRBV7-9	CASSITPGTSRGDTQYF	TGTGCCAGCAGCATTACCCCCGGGACTAGCAGAGGAGATACGCAGTATTTT
TRBD1	TRBJ1-4	few	TRBV20-1	CSATGQNEKLFF	TGCAGTGCCACGGGACAGAATGAAAAACTGTTTTTT
TRBD2	TRBJ2-1	few	TRBV9	CASSVTSGAYNEQFF	TGTGCCAGCAGCGTCACTAGCGGGGCGTACAATGAGCAGTTCTTC
TRBD2	TRBJ2-1	few	TRBV5-6	CASSLAAGGRFDEQFF	TGTGCCAGCAGCTTGGCGGCGGGGGGCCGTTTCGATGAGCAGTTCTTC
.	TRBJ2-7	.	TRBV6-1	CASSEGITDSWYEQYF	TGTGCCAGCAGTGAAGGTATCACCGACAGCTGGTACGAGCAGTACTTC
.	TRBJ2-1	.	TRBV4-2	CASSQDWAGAPIGQFF	TGTGCCAGCAGCCAAGATTGGGCGGGGGCCCCAATAGGGCAGTTCTTC
.	TRBJ2-5	.	TRBV5-1	CASSIDRPEETQYF	TGCGCCAGCAGCATCGACAGGCCGGAGGAGACCCAGTACTTC
.	TRBJ2-3	few	TRBV12-3/TRBV12-4	CASSLGHRYTQYF	TGTGCCAGCAGTTTGGGTCACAGGTATACGCAGTATTTT
.	TRBJ1-1	.	TRBV7-8	CASSTPEGVTEAFF	TGTGCCAGCAGCACTCCAGAGGGGGTGACTGAAGCTTTCTTT